A selection of T cell receptor beta chains follows, all from one sample in a study of shared clonotypes between healthy human individuals. Assay used: immunoSEQ multiplex PCR; TCRdb lists only in-frame clones, some missing. Found here are 2.3 million or so clones, approximately 93% of them singletons; the top ten hold under 0.45%. What was sequenced was naive CD4+ T cells from PBMCs. The receptors come from a young man in good health. Some clones in this sample may be carry-over from other donors' samples. The CDR3 runs from the conserved cysteine through the conserved F or W. The D gene is left open where the match is weak. Only part of the rows carry a size: once, few, many, or a class if the clone is expanded.

d_call,clone_size,j_call,v_call,cdr3_aa,cdr3_nt
TRBD2,-,TRBJ2-1,TRBV5-4,CASSLRREGSEQFF,TGTGCCAGCAGCTTGAGGCGGGAGGGCAGTGAGCAGTTCTTC
TRBD2,-,TRBJ2-1,TRBV11-2,CASSETSGLYNEQFF,TGTGCCAGCAGCGAGACTAGCGGGCTATACAATGAGCAGTTCTTC
-,-,TRBJ2-5,TRBV7-2,CASSFPGRAVQETQYF,TGTGCCAGCAGCTTCCCCGGAAGAGCCGTACAAGAGACCCAGTACTTC
TRBD1,-,TRBJ2-1,TRBV27,CASSAGTGRYNEQFF,TGTGCCAGCAGTGCCGGGACAGGGAGGTACAATGAGCAGTTCTTC
-,once,TRBJ1-3,TRBV6-6,CASRSGLSGNTIYF,TGTGCCAGCAGATCAGGGCTCTCAGGAAACACCATATATTTT
TRBD2,-,TRBJ2-1,TRBV6-1,CASSEAPGGIVSYNEQFF,TGTGCCAGCAGTGAAGCCCCGGGAGGGATAGTTTCCTACAATGAGCAGTTCTTC
-,-,TRBJ1-1,TRBV18,CASSGDTGYTEAFF,TGTGCCAGCTCAGGGGACACCGGGTACACTGAAGCTTTCTTT
-,-,TRBJ1-4,TRBV9,CASSPRYEGELFF,TGTGCCAGCAGCCCACGTTACGAGGGAGAACTGTTTTTT
TRBD1,-,TRBJ1-5,TRBV28,CASSPAGQGADQPQHF,TGTGCCAGCAGCCCCGCCGGACAGGGGGCGGATCAGCCCCAGCATTTT
TRBD1,-,TRBJ2-2,TRBV5-1,CASSPGTGYTGELFF,TGCGCCAGCAGCCCCGGGACAGGGTACACCGGGGAGCTGTTTTTT
TRBD2,-,TRBJ2-1,TRBV7-3,CASSFNPIQLAGRDNEQFF,TGTGCCAGCAGCTTCAACCCAATACAACTAGCGGGGAGGGATAATGAGCAGTTCTTC
-,-,TRBJ1-4,TRBV18,CASSPPYRETNEKLFF,TGTGCCAGCTCACCACCGTACAGGGAGACTAATGAAAAACTGTTTTTT
TRBD2,-,TRBJ2-7,TRBV5-1,CASSAGRLAGGQDEQYF,TGCGCCAGCAGCGCAGGTCGACTAGCGGGAGGGCAGGACGAGCAGTACTTC
-,-,TRBJ2-7,TRBV28,CASSSPGQGPYEQYF,TGTGCCAGCAGTAGCCCCGGGCAGGGTCCCTACGAGCAGTACTTC
-,-,TRBJ1-3,TRBV4-2,CASSQEGNTIYF,TGTGCCAGCAGCCAAGAGGGAAACACCATATATTTT
-,-,TRBJ2-7,TRBV27,CASRNVVSSYEQYF,TGTGCCAGCCGTAACGTGGTCTCCTCCTACGAGCAGTACTTC
-,-,TRBJ2-7,TRBV15,CATSSRVRDYEQYF,TGTGCCACCAGCAGTAGAGTCCGAGACTACGAGCAGTACTTC
-,-,TRBJ2-3,TRBV7-8,CASSPRGGENSQYF,TGTGCCAGCAGCCCCAGAGGGGGTGAAAATTCGCAGTATTTT
TRBD2,-,TRBJ2-4,TRBV28,CASSLIALAGGGNIQYF,TGTGCCAGCAGTTTAATAGCACTAGCGGGAGGTGGTAACATTCAGTACTTC
-,-,TRBJ2-7,TRBV30,CAWSTGLFYEQYF,TGTGCCTGGTCGACAGGTTTGTTCTACGAGCAGTACTTC
TRBD2,-,TRBJ2-7,TRBV11-2,CASSLDRGLAGSYEQYF,TGTGCCAGCAGCTTAGACCGCGGGCTAGCGGGTTCCTACGAGCAGTACTTC
-,-,TRBJ2-3,TRBV6-5,CASSLTGLRGDTQYF,TGTGCCAGCAGCCTAACCGGCCTTAGAGGAGATACGCAGTATTTT